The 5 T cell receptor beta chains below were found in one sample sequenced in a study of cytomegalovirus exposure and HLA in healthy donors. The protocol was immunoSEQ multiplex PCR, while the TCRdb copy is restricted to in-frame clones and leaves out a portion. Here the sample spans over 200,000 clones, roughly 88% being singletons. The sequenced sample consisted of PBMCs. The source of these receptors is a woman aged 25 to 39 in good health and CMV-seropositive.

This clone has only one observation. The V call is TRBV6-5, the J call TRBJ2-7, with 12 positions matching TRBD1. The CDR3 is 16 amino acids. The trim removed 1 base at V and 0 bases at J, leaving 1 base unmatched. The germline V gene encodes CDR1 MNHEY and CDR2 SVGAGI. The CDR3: CASSYWGQGASYEQYF. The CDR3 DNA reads TGTGCCAGCAGTTACTGGGGACAGGGGGCCTCCTACGAGCAGTACTTC.

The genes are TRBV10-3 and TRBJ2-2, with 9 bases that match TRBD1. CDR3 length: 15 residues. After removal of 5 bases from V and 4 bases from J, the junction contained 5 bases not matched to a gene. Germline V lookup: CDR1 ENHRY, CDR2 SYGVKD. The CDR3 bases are TGTGCCATCAGTTCGCCGGGACAGGGCACCGGGGAGCTGTTTTTT. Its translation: CAISSPGQGTGELFF.

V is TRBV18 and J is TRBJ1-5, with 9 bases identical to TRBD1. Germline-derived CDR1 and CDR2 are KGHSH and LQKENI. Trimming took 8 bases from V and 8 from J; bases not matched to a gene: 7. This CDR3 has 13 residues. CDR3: CASTWTGDEPQHF. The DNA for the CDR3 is TGTGCCAGCACTTGGACAGGGGATGAGCCCCAGCATTTT.

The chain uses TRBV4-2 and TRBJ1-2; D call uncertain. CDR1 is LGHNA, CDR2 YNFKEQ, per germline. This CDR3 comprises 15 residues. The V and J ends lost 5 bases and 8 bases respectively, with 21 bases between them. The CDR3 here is CASSSSGPNPSGYTF. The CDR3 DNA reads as TGTGCCAGCAGCTCGTCCGGACCTAACCCGAGCGGCTACACCTTC.

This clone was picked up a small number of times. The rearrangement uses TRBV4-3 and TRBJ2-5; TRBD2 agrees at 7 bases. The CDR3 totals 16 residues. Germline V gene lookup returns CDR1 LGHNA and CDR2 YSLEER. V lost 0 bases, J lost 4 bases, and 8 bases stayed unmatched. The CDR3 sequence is CASSQDIGGGPETQYF. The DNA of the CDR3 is TGCGCCAGCAGCCAAGATATCGGGGGAGGGCCAGAGACCCAGTACTTC.